A selection of T cell receptor beta chains follows, all from one sample in a study of T cells in localized non-small cell lung cancer. TCRdb's table, derived via immunoSEQ multiplex PCR, lists solely in-frame clones and lacks some. Here the sample spans 75,000 to 80,000 clones, around 80% being singletons. The specimen comprised peripheral blood, sampled before any cancer treatment. These TCRs come from a female donor over 55 with stage I lung adenocarcinoma. Each CDR3 is given with its conserved first and last residue. The D gene is left open where the match is weak. Rows may omit the clone size; those that give it use once, few, many or a size class.

clone_size	v_call	j_call	d_call	cdr3_aa	cdr3_nt
.	TRBV4-2	TRBJ2-7	.	CASSQGLSRYEQYF	TGTGCCAGCAGCCAGGGACTTTCGAGGTACGAGCAGTACTTC
few	TRBV11-2	TRBJ1-1	.	CASSLGHNPPNTEAFF	TGTGCCAGCAGCCTAGGTCATAATCCCCCGAACACTGAAGCTTTCTTT
.	TRBV2	TRBJ2-1	TRBD1	CASTAGGSYNEQFF	TGTGCCAGCACAGCAGGGGGCTCCTACAATGAGCAGTTCTTC
.	TRBV7-2	TRBJ2-1	.	CASSSGTLKSNEQFF	TGTGCCAGCAGCTCCGGGACACTTAAATCCAATGAGCAGTTCTTC
.	TRBV7-3	TRBJ1-2	.	CASSSALPGLYGYTF	TGTGCCAGCAGCTCGGCCCTCCCTGGGCTATATGGCTACACCTTC
.	TRBV7-6	TRBJ2-7	.	CASSLGIEQYF	TGTGCCAGCAGCTTAGGTATCGAGCAGTACTTC
.	TRBV6-4	TRBJ1-1	.	CASSPTLQAAAFF	TGTGCCAGCAGTCCGACCCTCCAGGCTGCCGCTTTCTTT
few	TRBV5-4	TRBJ1-3	.	CASSLVTGNTIYF	TGTGCCAGCAGTTTAGTGACTGGAAACACCATATATTTT
.	TRBV21-1	TRBJ2-4	.	CASSKMDRGTKNIQYF	TGTGCCAGCAGCAAAATGGACAGGGGGACCAAAAACATTCAGTACTTC
.	TRBV2	TRBJ2-7	TRBD2	CASSYGEGETYEQYF	TGTGCCAGCAGTTACGGGGAGGGAGAGACCTACGAGCAGTACTTC
.	TRBV6-5	TRBJ1-4	.	CASSDWQNNEKLFF	TGTGCCAGCAGTGATTGGCAGAATAATGAAAAACTGTTTTTT
.	TRBV4-3	TRBJ2-7	TRBD1	CASSPGTGTYAYEQYF	TGCGCCAGCAGCCCAGGGACAGGAACCTACGCCTACGAGCAGTACTTC
.	TRBV5-6	TRBJ1-5	.	CASSRVNQPQHF	TGTGCCAGCAGCAGGGTCAATCAGCCCCAGCATTTT
.	TRBV27	TRBJ2-7	.	CASSHWVTGRPSSYEQYF	TGTGCCAGCAGTCATTGGGTCACGGGCCGACCCAGCTCCTACGAGCAGTACTTC
.	TRBV9	TRBJ2-2	.	CASSVAPNTGELFF	TGTGCCAGCAGCGTAGCTCCGAACACCGGGGAGCTGTTTTTT
.	TRBV7-2	TRBJ2-7	.	CASSLLVLSYEQYF	TGTGCCAGCAGCTTACTTGTATTATCCTACGAGCAGTACTTC
.	TRBV4-2	TRBJ1-2	.	CASSQESRGSGYGYTF	TGTGCCAGCAGCCAAGAGAGTCGGGGGTCTGGCTATGGCTACACCTTC
.	TRBV30	TRBJ2-5	.	CAWSSTRETQYF	TGTGCCTGGAGTAGTACTAGGGAGACCCAGTACTTC
.	TRBV11-1	TRBJ2-2	.	CASSLWGRNTGELFF	TGTGCCAGCAGCTTATGGGGCAGGAACACCGGGGAGCTGTTTTTT
.	TRBV29-1	TRBJ1-1	TRBD1	CSVPKGGQPNTEAFF	TGCAGCGTGCCAAAAGGGGGACAGCCGAACACTGAAGCTTTCTTT
.	TRBV7-8	TRBJ1-2	TRBD1	CASSLQRTGRNYGYTF	TGTGCCAGCAGCCTCCAAAGGACAGGGCGAAACTATGGCTACACCTTC
.	TRBV5-1	TRBJ2-2	.	CASSYYFTGELFF	TGCGCCAGCAGCTACTACTTTACCGGGGAGCTGTTTTTT
.	TRBV30	TRBJ1-5	.	CAWSMGVSNQPQHF	TGTGCCTGGAGTATGGGGGTTAGCAATCAGCCCCAGCATTTT